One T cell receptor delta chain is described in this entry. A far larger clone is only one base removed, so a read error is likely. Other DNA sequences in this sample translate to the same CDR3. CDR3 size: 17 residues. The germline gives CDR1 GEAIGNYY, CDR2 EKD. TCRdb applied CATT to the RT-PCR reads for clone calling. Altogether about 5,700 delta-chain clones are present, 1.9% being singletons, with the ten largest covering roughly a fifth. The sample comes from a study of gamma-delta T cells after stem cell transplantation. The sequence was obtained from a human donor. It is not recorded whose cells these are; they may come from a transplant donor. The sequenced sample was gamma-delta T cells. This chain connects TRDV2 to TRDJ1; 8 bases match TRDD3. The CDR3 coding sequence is TGTGCCTGCGACACCCTACTGGGGGCCCTGACCACCGATAAACTCATCTTT. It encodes CACDTLLGALTTDKLIF.